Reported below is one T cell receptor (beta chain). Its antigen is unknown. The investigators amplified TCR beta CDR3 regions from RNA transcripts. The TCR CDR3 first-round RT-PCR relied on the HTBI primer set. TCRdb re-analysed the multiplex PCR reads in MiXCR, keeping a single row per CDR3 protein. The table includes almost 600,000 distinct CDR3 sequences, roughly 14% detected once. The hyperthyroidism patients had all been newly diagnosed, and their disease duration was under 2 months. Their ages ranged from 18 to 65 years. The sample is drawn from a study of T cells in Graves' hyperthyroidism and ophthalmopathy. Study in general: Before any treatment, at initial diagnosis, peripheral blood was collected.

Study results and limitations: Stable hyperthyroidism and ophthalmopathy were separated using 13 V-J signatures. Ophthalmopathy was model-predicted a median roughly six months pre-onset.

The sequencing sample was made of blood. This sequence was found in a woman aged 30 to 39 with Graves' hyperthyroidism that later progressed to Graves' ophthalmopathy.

For the CDR3, the DNA is TGTGCCAGCAGCGCCTCAGGACTAATCTACAATGAGCAGTTCTTC. Translating gives CASSASGLIYNEQFF. This sequence joins TRBV9 and TRBJ2-1, with D possibly TRBD2 on 6 matching bases. The CDR3 is made up of 15 amino acids. Per germline, CDR1 SGDLS and CDR2 YYNGEE. V was pared by 3 bases and J by 3 bases, with 13 bases between.